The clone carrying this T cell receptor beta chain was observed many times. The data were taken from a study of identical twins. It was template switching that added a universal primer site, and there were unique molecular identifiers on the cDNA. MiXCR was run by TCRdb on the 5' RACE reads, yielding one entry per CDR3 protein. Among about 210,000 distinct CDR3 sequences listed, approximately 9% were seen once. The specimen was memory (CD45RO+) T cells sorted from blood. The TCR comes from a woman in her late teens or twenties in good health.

The CDR3, as DNA: TGCGCCAGCAGCTCTACAGGGGCCTATAATTCACCCCTCCACTTT. It specifies CASSSTGAYNSPLHF. This chain connects TRBV5-1 to TRBJ1-6; 7 nucleotides align to TRBD1. The junction had 2 bases not matched to a gene; V was cut back by 3 bases and J by 2 bases. The CDR3 consists of 15 residues. Germline V gene lookup returns CDR1 SGHRS and CDR2 YFSETQ.